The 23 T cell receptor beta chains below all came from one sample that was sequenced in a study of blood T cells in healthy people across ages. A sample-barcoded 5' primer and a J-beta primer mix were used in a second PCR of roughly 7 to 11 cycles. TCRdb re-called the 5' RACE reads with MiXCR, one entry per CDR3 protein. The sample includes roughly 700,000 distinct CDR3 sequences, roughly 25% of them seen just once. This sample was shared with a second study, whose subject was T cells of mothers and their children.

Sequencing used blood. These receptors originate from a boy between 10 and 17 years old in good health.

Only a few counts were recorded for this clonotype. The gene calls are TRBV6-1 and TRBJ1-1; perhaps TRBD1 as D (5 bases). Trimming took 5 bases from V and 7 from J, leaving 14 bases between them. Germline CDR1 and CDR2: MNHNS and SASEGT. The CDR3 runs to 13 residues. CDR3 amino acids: CASSSGGSVEAFF. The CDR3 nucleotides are TGTGCCAGCAGTTCTGGGGGAAGCGTTGAAGCTTTCTTT.

The chain's CDR3 is CASRPDRRGGNQPQHF. DNA of the CDR3: TGTGCCAGCAGGCCCGACAGGAGGGGGGGCAATCAGCCCCAGCATTTT. The chain links TRBV27 to TRBJ1-5; D might be TRBD1 (6 bases). The CDR3 sequence is 16 residues long. Germline V gene lookup returns CDR1 MNHEY and CDR2 SMNVEV (reference sequence). Deletions cut 6 bases from V and 2 bases from J, with 17 bases between.

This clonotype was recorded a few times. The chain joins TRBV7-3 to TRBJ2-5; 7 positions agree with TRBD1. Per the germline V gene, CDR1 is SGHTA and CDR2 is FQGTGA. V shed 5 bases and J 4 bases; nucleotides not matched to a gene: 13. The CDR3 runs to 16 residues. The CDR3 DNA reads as TGTGCCAGCAGCCCAGTGTTTACAGGGGACCGAGAGACCCAGTACTTC. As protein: CASSPVFTGDRETQYF.

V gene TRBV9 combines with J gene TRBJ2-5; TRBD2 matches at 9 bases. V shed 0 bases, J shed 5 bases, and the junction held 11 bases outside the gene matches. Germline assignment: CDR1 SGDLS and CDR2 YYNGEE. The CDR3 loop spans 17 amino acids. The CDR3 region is CASSVAAGGGGRETQYF. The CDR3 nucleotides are TGTGCCAGCAGCGTAGCGGCCGGCGGGGGGGGTCGGGAGACCCAGTACTTC.

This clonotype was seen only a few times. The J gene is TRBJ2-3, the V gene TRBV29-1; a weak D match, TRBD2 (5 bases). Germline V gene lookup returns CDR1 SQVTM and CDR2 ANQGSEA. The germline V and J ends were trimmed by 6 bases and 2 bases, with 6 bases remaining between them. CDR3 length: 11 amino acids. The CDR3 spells CSVDFTDTQYF. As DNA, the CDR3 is TGCAGCGTGGACTTCACAGATACGCAGTATTTT.

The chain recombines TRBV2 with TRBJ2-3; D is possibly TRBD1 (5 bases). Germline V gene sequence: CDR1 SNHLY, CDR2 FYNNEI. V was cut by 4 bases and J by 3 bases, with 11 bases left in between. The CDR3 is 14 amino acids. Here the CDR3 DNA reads TGTGCCAGCAGTGTTCGGCAGGGAACAGATACGCAGTATTTT. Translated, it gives CASSVRQGTDTQYF.

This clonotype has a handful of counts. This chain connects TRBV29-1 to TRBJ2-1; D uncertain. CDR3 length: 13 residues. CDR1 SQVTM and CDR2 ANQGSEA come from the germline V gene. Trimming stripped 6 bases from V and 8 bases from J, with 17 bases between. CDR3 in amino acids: CSVRGAVGHEQFF. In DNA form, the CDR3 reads TGCAGCGTCCGAGGCGCGGTAGGTCATGAGCAGTTCTTC.

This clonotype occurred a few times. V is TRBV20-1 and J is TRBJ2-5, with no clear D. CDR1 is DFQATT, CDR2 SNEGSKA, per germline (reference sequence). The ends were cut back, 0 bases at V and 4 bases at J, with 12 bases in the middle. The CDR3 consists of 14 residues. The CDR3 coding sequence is TGCAGTGCTAGAGATTTTGGCGATGGAGAGACCCAGTACTTC. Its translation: CSARDFGDGETQYF.

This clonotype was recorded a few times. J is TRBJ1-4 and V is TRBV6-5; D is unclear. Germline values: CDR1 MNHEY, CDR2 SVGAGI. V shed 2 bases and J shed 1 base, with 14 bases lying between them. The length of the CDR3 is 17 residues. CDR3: CASSYKGLWGTNEKLFF. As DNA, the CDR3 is TGTGCCAGCAGTTACAAAGGACTCTGGGGAACTAATGAAAAACTGTTTTTT.

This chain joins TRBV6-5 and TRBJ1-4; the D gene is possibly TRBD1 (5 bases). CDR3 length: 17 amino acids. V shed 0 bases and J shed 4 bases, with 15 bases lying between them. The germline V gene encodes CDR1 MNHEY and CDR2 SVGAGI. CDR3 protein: CASSYSGGTDINEKLFF. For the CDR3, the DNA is TGTGCCAGCAGTTACTCGGGGGGGACGGATATTAATGAAAAACTGTTTTTT.

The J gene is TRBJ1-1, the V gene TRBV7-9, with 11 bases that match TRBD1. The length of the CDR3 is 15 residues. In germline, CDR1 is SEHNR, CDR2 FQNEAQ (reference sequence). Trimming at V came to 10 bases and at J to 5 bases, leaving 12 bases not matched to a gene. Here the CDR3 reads CATLRLGQGGTEAFF. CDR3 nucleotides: TGTGCCACTCTTCGCCTGGGACAGGGGGGAACTGAAGCTTTCTTT.

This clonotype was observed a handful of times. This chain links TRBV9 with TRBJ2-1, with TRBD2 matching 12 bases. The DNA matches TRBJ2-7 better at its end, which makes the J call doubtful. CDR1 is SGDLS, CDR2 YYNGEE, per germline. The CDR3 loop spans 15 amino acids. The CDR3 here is CASSVAPSGGAEQYF. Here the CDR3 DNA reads TGTGCCAGCAGCGTAGCTCCTAGCGGGGGGGCCGAGCAGTACTTC.

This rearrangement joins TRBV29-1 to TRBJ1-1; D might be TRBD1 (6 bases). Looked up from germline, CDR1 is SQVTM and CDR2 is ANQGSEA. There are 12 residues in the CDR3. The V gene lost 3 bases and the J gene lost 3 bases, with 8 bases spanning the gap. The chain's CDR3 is CSVDRGYTEAFF. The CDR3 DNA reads TGCAGCGTTGACAGGGGTTACACTGAAGCTTTCTTT. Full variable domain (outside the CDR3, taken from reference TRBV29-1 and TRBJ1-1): SAVISQKPSRDICQRGTSLTIQCQVDSQVTMMFWYRQQPGQSLTLIATANQGSEATYESGFVIDKFPISRPNLTFSTLTVSNMSPEDSSIYLCSVDRGYTEAFFGQGTRLTVV.

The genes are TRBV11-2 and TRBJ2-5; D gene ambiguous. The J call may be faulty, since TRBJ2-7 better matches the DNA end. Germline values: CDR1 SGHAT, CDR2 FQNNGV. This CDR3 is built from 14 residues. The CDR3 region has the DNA TGTGCCAGCAGCTTAGTTCTAGGGTCCCACGAGCAGTACTTC. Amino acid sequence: CASSLVLGSHEQYF.

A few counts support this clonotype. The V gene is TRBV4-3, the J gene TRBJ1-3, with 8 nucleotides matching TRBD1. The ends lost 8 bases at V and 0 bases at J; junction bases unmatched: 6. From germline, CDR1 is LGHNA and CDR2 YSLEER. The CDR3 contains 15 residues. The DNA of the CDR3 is TGCGCCAGCGGACAGGGAGGGGACTCTGGAAACACCATATATTTT. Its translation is CASGQGGDSGNTIYF.

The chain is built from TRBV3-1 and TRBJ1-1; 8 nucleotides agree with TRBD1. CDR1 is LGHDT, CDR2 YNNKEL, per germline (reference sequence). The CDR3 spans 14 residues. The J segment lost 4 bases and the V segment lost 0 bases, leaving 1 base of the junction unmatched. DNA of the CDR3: TGTGCCAGCAGCCAAGATCAGGGGGCCACTGAAGCTTTCTTT. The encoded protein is CASSQDQGATEAFF.

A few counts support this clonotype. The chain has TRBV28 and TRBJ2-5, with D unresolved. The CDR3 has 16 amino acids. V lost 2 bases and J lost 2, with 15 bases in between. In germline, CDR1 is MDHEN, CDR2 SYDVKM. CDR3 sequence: CASSLVGGNKQETQYF. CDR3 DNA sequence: TGTGCCAGCAGTTTAGTGGGTGGTAACAAACAAGAGACCCAGTACTTC.

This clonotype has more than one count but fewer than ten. CDR3 nucleotides: TGTGCCAGCAGTGAATACTTTACAGGGACTAGCGGGAATCGCGATGAGCAGTTCTTC. Encoded protein: CASSEYFTGTSGNRDEQFF. The chain combines TRBV25-1 with TRBJ2-1; TRBD2 agrees at 13 bases. Germline V gene data show CDR1 as MGHDK and CDR2 as SYGVNS. CDR3 length equals 19 residues. V dropped 0 bases and J dropped 8; count of bases not matched to a gene: 13.

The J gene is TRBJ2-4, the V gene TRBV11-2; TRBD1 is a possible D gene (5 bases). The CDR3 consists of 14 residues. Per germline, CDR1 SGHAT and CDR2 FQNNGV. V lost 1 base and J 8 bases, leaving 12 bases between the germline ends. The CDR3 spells CASSLAGYGDIQYF. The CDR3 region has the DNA TGTGCCAGCAGCTTAGCAGGGTATGGGGACATTCAGTACTTC.

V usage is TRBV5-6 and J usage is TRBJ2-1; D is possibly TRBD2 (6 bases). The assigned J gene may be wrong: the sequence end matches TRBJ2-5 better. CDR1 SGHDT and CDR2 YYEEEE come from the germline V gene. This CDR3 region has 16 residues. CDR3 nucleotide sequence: TGTGCCAGCAGCTCCGCTAGCGCGGGTCCTGGGGAGACCCAGTACTTC. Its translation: CASSSASAGPGETQYF.

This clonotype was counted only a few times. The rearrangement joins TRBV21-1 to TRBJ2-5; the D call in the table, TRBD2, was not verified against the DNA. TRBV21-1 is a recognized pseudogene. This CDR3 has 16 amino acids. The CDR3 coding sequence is TGTGCCAGCAGCAAAGGGGGACTAGCGGGAGGACTAGTGCAGTACTTC. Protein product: CASSKGGLAGGLVQYF.

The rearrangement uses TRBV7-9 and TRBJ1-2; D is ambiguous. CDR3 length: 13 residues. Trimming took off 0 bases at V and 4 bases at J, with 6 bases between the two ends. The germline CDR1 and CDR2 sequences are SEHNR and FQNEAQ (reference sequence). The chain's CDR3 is CASSLAAGYGYTF. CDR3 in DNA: TGTGCCAGCAGCTTAGCCGCGGGCTATGGCTACACCTTC.

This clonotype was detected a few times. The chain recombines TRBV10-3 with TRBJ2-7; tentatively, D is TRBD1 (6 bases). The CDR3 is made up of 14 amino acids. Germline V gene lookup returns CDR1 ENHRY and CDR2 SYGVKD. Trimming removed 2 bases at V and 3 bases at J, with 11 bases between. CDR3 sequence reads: CAISERTAIYEQYF. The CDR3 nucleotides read TGTGCCATCAGTGAGAGGACAGCCATCTACGAGCAGTACTTC.